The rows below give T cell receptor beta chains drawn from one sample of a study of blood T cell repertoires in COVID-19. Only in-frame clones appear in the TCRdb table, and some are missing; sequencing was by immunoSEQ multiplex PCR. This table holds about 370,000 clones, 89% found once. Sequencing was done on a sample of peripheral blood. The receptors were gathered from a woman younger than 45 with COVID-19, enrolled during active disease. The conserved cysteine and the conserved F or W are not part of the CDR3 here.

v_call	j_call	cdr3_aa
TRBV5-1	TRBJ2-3	ASSRSGDTGTDTQY
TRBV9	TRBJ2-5	ASSPPTSWETQY
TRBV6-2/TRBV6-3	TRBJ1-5	ASSQRSGQPQH
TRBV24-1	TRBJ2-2	ATSDLTGTGELF
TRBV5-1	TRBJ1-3	ASSLGAGENTIY
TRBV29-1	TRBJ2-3	SVEVARGSDTQY
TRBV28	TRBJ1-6	ASSTRTGYNSPLH
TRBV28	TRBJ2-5	ASSLSGWWETQY
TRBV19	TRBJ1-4	ASSIRTGVNEKLF
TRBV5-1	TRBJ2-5	ASSGAGYQETQY
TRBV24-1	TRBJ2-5	AQGDRVLETQY
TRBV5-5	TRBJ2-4	ASSFLRSDRVAKNIQY
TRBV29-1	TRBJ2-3	SVGSGREDTQY
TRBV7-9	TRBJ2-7	ASSWGGGIYEQY
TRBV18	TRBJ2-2	ASSPGTRNTGELF